This T cell receptor (beta chain) was recovered during a study of cytomegalovirus exposure and HLA in healthy donors. Study-level background: The study placed approximately 80% of its roughly 400 genotyped donors in the Caucasian-associated ancestry cluster. General study findings and limits: Owing to their indistinguishability, certain V segments, notably TRBV6-2 and TRBV6-3, were excluded. Common viral pathogens (according to a later analysis) appeared linked to several of the most significant clusters.

The PCR used 60 Vbeta and 13 Jbeta primers. Only in-frame clones appear in the TCRdb table, and some are missing; sequencing was by immunoSEQ multiplex PCR. The sample has under 95,000 clones; around 80% are singletons. J lost 7 bases, V lost 5 bases, and 12 bases had no gene match. This CDR3 is built from 16 residues. Germline loops: CDR1 SNHLY, CDR2 FYNNEI. On this clone: Its antigen is not known.

This sequence was found in a male donor in good health and CMV-seronegative. The V and J genes are TRBV2 and TRBJ2-5, with 11 bases matching TRBD2. The sequenced material came from PBMCs. CDR3 DNA sequence: TGTGCCAGCAGTCGAGGAACTAGCGGGAGTTACGGGACCCAGTACTTC. Amino acid sequence: CASSRGTSGSYGTQYF.